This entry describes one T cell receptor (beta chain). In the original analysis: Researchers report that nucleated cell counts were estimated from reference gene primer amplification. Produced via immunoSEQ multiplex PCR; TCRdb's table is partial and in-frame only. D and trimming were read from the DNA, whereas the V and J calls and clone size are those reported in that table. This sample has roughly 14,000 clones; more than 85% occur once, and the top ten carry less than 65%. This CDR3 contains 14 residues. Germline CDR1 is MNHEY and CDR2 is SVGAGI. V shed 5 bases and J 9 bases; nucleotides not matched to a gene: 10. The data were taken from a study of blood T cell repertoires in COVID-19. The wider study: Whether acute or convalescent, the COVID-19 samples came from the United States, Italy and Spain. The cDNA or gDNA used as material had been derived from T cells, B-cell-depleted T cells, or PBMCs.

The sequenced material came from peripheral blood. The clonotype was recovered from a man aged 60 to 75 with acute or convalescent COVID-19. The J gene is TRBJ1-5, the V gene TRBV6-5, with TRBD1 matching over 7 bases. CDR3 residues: CASSRGQGRRPQHF. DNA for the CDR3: TGTGCCAGCAGTAGGGGGCAGGGACGTCGGCCCCAGCATTTT.